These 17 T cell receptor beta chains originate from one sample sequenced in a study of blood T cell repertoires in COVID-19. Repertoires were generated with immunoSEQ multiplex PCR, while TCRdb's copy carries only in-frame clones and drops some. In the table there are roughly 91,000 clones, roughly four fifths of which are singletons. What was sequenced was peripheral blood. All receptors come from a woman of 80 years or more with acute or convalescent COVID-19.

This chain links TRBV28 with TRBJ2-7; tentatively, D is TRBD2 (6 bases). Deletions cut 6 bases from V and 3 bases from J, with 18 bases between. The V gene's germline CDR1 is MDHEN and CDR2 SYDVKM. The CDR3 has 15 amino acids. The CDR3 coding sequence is TGTGCCAGCAGCATCCGGGACTCCGCGCACTACGAGCAGTACTTC. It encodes CASSIRDSAHYEQYF.

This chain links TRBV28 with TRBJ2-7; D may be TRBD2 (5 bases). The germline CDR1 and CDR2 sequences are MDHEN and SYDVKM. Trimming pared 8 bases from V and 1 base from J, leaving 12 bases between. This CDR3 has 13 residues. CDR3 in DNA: TGTGCCAGCCCGGGGAAAGGGTCCTACGAGCAGTACTTC. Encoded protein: CASPGKGSYEQYF. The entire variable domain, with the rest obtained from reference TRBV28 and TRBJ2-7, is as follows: DVKVTQSSRYLVKRTGEKVFLECVQDMDHENMFWYRQDPGLGLRLIYFSYDVKMKEKGDIPEGYSVSREKKERFSLILESASTNQTSMYLCASPGKGSYEQYFGPGTRLTVT.

The CDR3 DNA follows: TGTGCCAGCACCTCGGGTGGCCGTGCGGAGACCCAGTACTTC. It specifies CASTSGGRAETQYF. This sequence joins TRBV2 and TRBJ2-5; D not resolved. Per the germline V gene, CDR1 is SNHLY and CDR2 is FYNNEI. The CDR3 consists of 14 residues. V was trimmed by 7 bases and J by 5 bases, leaving 17 bases between them.

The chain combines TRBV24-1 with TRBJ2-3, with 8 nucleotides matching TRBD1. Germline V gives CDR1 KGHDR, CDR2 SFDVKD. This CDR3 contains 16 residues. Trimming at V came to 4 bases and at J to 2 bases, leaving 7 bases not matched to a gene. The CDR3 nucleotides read TGTGCCACCAGTGACGATAGACAGGGGATCACAGATACGCAGTATTTT. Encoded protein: CATSDDRQGITDTQYF.

This CDR3 reads CASSFLRLNTEAFF. Written as DNA, the CDR3 is TGTGCCAGCAGCTTTTTACGGTTGAACACTGAAGCTTTCTTT. The chain couples TRBV7-2 to TRBJ1-1; D is unresolved. The CDR3 length is 14 residues. Per the germline V gene, CDR1 is SGHTA and CDR2 is FQGNSA. The V gene lost 3 bases and the J gene lost 0 bases, with 8 bases spanning the gap.

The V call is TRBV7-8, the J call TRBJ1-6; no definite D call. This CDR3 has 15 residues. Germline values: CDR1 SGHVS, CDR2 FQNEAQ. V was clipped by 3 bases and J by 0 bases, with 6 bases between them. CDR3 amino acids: CASSFESSYNSPLHF. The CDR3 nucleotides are TGTGCCAGCAGCTTTGAGAGCTCCTATAATTCACCCCTCCACTTT.

The chain's CDR3 is CASSPLGGGQYF. CDR3 DNA sequence: TGTGCCAGCAGCCCACTAGGGGGGGGTCAGTACTTC. V and J are TRBV7-2 and TRBJ2-4; possible D gene TRBD2, 7 bases. Per the germline V gene, CDR1 is SGHTA and CDR2 is FQGNSA. V was pared by 5 bases and J by 12 bases, with 14 bases between. The CDR3 is 12 amino acids.

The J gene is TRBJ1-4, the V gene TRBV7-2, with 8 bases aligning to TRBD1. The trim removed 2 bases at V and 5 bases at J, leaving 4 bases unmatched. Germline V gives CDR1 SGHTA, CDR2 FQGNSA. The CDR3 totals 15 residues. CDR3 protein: CASSLPGTGNEKLFF. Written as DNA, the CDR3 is TGTGCCAGCAGCTTACCTGGGACAGGAAATGAAAAACTGTTTTTT.

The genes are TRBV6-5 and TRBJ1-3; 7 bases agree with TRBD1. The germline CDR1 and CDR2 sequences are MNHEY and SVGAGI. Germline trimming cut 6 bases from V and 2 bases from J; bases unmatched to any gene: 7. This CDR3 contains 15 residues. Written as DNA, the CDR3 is TGTGCCAGCAGGGGGACAGAGGGAACTGGAAACACCATATATTTT. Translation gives CASRGTEGTGNTIYF.

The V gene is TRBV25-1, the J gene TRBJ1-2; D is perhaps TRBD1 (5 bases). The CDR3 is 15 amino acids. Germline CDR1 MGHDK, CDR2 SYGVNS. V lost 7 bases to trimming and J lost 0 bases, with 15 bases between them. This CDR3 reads CASTAAGGANYGYTF. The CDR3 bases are TGTGCCAGCACTGCGGCCGGGGGAGCTAACTATGGCTACACCTTC.

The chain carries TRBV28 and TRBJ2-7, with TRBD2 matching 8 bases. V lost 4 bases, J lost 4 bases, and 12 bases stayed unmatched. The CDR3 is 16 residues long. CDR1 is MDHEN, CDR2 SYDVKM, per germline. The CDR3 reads CASSSVWREVGYEQYF. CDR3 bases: TGTGCCAGCAGTTCGGTCTGGCGGGAGGTTGGGTACGAGCAGTACTTC.

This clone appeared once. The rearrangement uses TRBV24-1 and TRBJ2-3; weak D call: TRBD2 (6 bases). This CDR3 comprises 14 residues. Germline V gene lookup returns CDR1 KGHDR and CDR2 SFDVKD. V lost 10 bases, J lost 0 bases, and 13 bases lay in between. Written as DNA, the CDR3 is TGTGCCACTGGGGGGACCTACAGCACAGATACGCAGTATTTT. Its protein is CATGGTYSTDTQYF.

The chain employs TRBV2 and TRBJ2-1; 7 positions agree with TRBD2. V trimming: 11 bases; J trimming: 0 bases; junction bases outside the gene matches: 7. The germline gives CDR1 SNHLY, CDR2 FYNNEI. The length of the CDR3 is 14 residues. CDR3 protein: CASGGSSSYNEQFF. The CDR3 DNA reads TGTGCCTCCGGGGGGTCCAGCTCCTACAATGAGCAGTTCTTC.

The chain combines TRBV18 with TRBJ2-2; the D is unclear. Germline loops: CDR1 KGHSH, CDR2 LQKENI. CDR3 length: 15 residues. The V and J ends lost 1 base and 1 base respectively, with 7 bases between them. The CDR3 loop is CASSPRNRNTGELFF. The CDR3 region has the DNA TGTGCCAGCTCACCACGGAACAGGAACACCGGGGAGCTGTTTTTT.

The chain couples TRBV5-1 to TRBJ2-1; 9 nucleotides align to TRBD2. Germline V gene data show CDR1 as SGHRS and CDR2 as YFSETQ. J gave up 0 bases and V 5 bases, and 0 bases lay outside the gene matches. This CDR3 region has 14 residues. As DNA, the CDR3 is TGCGCCAGCAGAGCGGGAGGCTCCTACAATGAGCAGTTCTTC. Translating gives CASRAGGSYNEQFF.

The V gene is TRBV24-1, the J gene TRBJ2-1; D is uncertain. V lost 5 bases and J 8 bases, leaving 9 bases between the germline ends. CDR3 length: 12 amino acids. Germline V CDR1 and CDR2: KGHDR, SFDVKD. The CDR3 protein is CATSALPYEQFF. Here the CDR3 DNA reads TGTGCCACCAGTGCTCTTCCCTATGAGCAGTTCTTC.

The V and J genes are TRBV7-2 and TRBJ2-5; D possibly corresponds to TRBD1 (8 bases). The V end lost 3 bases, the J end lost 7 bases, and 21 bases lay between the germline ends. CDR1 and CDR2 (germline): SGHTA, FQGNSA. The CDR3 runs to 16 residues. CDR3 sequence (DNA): TGTGCCAGCAGCTTCAACAGTGGACAGGGAGGGACGACCCAGTACTTC. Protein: CASSFNSGQGGTTQYF.